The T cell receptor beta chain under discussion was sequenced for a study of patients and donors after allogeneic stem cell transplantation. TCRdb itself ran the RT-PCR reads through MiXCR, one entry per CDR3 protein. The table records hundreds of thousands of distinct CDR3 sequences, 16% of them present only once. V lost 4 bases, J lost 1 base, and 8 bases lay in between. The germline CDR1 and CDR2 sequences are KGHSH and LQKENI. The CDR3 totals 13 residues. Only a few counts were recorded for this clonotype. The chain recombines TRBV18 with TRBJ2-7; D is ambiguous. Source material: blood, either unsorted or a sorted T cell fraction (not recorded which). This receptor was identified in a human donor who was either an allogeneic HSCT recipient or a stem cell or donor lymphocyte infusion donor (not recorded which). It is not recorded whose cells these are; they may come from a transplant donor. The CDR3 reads CASSQTESYEQYF. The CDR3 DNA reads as TGTGCCAGCTCACAGACCGAGTCCTACGAGCAGTACTTC.